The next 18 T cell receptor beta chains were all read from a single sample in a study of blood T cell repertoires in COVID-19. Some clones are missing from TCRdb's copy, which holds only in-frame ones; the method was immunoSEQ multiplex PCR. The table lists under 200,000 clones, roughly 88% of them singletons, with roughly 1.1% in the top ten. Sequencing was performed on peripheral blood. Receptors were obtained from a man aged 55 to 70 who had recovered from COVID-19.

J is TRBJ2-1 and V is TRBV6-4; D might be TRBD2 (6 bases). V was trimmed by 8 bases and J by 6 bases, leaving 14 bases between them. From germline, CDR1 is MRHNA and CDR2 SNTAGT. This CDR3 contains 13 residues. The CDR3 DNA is TGTGCCAGCTCCCCCTCGGGACTCAATGAGCAGTTCTTC. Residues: CASSPSGLNEQFF.

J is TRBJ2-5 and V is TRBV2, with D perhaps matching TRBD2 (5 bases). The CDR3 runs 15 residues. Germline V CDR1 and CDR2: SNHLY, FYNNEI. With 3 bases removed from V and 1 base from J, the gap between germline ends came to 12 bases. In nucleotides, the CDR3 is TGTGCCAGCAGTGATGGAGGAGAAATCCAAGAGACCCAGTACTTC. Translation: CASSDGGEIQETQYF. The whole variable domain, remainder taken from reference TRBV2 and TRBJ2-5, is EPEVTQTPSHQVTQMGQEVILRCVPISNHLYFYWYRQILGQKVEFLVSFYNNEISEKSEIFDDQFSVERPDGSNFTLKIRSTKLEDSAMYFCASSDGGEIQETQYFGPGTRLLVL.

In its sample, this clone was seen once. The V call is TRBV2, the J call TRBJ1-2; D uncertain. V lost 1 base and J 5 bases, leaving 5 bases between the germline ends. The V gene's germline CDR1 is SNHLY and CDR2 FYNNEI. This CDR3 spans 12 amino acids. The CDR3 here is CASSEGPYGYTF. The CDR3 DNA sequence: TGTGCCAGCAGTGAAGGGCCATATGGCTACACCTTC.

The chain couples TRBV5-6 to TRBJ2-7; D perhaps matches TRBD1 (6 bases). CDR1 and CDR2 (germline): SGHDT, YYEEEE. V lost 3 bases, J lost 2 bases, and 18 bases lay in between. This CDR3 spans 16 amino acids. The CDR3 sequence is CASSSPGTISAYEQYF. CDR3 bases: TGTGCCAGCAGCTCCCCCGGGACAATCTCAGCCTACGAGCAGTACTTC.

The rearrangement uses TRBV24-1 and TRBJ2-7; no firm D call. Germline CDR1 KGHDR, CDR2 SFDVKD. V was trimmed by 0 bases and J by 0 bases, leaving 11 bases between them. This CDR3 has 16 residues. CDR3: CATSDLSQISSYEQYF. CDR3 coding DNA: TGTGCCACCAGTGATTTGTCACAGATAAGCTCCTACGAGCAGTACTTC.

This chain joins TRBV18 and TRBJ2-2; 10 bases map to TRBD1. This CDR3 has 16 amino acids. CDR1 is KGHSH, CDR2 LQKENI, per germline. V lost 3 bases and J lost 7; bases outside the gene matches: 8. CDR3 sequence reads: CASSPLRDRGNGELFF. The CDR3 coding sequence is TGTGCCAGCTCACCCCTTCGGGACAGGGGTAACGGGGAGCTGTTTTTT.

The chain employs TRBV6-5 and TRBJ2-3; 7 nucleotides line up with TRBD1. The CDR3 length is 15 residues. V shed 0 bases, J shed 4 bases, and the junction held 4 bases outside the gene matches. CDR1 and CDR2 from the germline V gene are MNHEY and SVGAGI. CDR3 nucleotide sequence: TGTGCCAGCAGTTACTCTTCCCAGGGGGCAGATACGCAGTATTTT. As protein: CASSYSSQGADTQYF.

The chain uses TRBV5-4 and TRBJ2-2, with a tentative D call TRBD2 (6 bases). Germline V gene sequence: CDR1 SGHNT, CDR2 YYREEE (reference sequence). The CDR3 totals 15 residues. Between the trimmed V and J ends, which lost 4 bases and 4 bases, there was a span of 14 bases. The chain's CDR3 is CASSPGRERTGELFF. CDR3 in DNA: TGTGCCAGCAGCCCCGGACGGGAGCGCACCGGGGAGCTGTTTTTT.

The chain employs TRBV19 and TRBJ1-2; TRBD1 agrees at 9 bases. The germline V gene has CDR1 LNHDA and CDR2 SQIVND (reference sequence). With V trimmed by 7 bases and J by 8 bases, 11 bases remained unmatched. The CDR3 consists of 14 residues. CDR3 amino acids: CASTAQGAGGGYTF. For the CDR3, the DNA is TGTGCCAGTACCGCACAGGGGGCAGGAGGCGGCTACACCTTC.

The CDR3 DNA reads as TGTGCCAGCACCAGGGACAGGGTCTATGGCTACACCTTC. Translated: CASTRDRVYGYTF. The rearrangement links TRBV5-4 to TRBJ1-2; 9 nucleotides line up with TRBD1. The CDR3 length is 13 residues. Germline V gives CDR1 SGHNT, CDR2 YYREEE (reference sequence). Unmatched junction bases numbered 4, after V lost 6 bases and J lost 4 bases.

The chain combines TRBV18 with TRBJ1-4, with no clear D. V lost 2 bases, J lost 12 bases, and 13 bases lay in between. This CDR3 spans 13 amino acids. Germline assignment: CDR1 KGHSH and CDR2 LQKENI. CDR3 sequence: CASSPGRKSELFF. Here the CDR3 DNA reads TGTGCCAGCTCACCAGGGAGGAAGTCGGAACTGTTTTTT.

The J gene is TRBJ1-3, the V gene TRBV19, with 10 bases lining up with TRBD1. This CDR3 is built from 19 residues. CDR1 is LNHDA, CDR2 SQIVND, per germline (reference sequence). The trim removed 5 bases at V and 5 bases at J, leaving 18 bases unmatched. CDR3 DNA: TGTGCCAGTAGTCTGCGCGGGACAGGGGACGTAGGTGATCGAAACACCATATATTTT. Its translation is CASSLRGTGDVGDRNTIYF.

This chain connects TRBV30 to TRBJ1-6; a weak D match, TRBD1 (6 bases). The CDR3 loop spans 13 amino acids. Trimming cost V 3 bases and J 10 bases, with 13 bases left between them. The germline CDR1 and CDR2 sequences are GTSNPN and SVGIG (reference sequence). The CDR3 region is CAWRKGGESPLHF. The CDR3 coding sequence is TGTGCCTGGAGGAAGGGGGGGGAGTCACCCCTCCACTTT.

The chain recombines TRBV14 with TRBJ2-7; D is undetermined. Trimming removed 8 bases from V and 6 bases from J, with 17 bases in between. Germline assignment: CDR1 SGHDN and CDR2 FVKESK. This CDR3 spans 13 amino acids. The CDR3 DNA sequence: TGTGCCAGCTCACCCCATGCAGGTACCGAGCAGTACTTC. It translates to CASSPHAGTEQYF.

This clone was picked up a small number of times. The CDR3 here is CAISELGHHEKLFF. In nucleotides, the CDR3 is TGTGCCATCAGTGAACTGGGACATCATGAAAAACTGTTTTTT. The chain recombines TRBV10-3 with TRBJ1-4, with D possibly TRBD1 on 6 matching bases. The CDR3 totals 14 residues. The germline V and J ends were trimmed by 3 bases and 6 bases, with 11 bases remaining between them. The V gene's germline CDR1 is ENHRY and CDR2 SYGVKD.

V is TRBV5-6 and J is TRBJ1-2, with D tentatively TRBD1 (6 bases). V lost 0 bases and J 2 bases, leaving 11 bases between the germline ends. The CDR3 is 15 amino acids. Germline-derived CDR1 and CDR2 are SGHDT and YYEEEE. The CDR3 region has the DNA TGTGCCAGCAGCTTGGAGCAACAGGGCAACTATGGCTACACCTTC. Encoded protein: CASSLEQQGNYGYTF.

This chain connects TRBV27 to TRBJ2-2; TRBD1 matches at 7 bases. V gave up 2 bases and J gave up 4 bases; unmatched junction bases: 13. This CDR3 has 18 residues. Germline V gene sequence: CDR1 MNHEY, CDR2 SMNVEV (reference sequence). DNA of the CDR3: TGTGCCAGCAGTTTAATAAACTACAGGGGTTCGGTCACCGGGGAGCTGTTTTTT. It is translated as CASSLINYRGSVTGELFF.

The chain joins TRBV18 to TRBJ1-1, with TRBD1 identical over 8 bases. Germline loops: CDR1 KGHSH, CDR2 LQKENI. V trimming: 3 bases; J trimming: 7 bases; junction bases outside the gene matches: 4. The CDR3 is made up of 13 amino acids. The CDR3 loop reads CASSPDRVNEAFF. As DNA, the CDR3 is TGTGCCAGCTCACCGGACAGGGTGAATGAAGCTTTCTTT. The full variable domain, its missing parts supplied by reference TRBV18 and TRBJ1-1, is NAGVMQNPRHLVRRRGQEARLRCSPMKGHSHVYWYRQLPEEGLKFMVYLQKENIIDESGMPKERFSAEFPKEGPSILRIQQVVRGDSAAYFCASSPDRVNEAFFGQGTRLTVV.